This TCR beta chain was sequenced in a study of shared clonotypes between healthy human individuals. CD45RO-negative, CCR7-selected cells formed the naive CD8 fraction, which excluded terminally differentiated effector memory CD45RA+ cells. Study outcomes and limitations: It was the non-shared clonotypes that had lower generation probabilities than clonotypes shared by all four donors. A generally larger estimated richness was seen in naive subsets than in memory subsets.

Assay execution took place at the deep level. Method: immunoSEQ multiplex PCR; TCRdb's copy keeps in-frame clones and lacks some. Among 2 million to 2.5 million clones listed, roughly 91% were seen once. There are 13 residues in the CDR3. V was cut by 2 bases and J by 3 bases, with 7 bases left in between. Germline CDR1 reads MNHEY; CDR2 reads SMNVEV (reference sequence). For this clone: Its specificity is not known. Other DNA sequences in this specimen translate into the identical CDR3.

The TCR originated in a man in his late teens or twenties in good health. Some clones in this sample may be carry-over from other donors' samples. The J gene is TRBJ1-1, the V gene TRBV27; D may be TRBD1 (5 bases). The sample taken for sequencing was naive CD8+ T cells from PBMCs. The CDR3 DNA sequence: TGTGCCAGCAGTTTAGCAGGGCACACTGAAGCTTTCTTT. Residues: CASSLAGHTEAFF.